The rows below give T cell receptor beta chains drawn from one sample of a study of shared clonotypes between healthy human individuals. Measured with immunoSEQ multiplex PCR; TCRdb has only the in-frame clones, and not every one. This table holds approximately 350,000 clones, approximately 97% found once. Sequencing was performed on memory CD8+ T cells sorted from blood. The receptors were sampled from a man under 40 in good health. CDR3s include the opening cysteine and the closing phenylalanine or tryptophan. A D gene is named only where the DNA matches it firmly. The size entry is marked missing in some rows and otherwise reads once, few, many or a size class.

j_call,d_call,clone_size,v_call,cdr3_aa,cdr3_nt
TRBJ2-3,.,.,TRBV28,CASSLNLAPSTDTQYF,TGTGCCAGCAGTCTCAATCTAGCGCCTAGCACAGATACGCAGTATTTT
TRBJ2-1,.,.,TRBV7-8,CASSLLVYEQFF,TGTGCCAGCAGCTTACTAGTTTACGAGCAGTTCTTC
TRBJ1-2,.,.,TRBV2,CASSRQPVYGYTF,TGTGCCAGCAGTAGACAACCCGTCTATGGCTACACCTTC
TRBJ1-3,.,once,TRBV19,CATPRVGEISGNTIYF,TGTGCCACTCCGAGAGTAGGGGAGATAAGTGGAAACACCATATATTTT
TRBJ1-1,.,.,TRBV10-2,CATYMNTEAFF,TGCGCCACCTACATGAACACTGAAGCTTTCTTT
TRBJ2-5,.,.,TRBV30,CAWSRAVETQYF,TGTGCCTGGAGTAGGGCGGTGGAGACCCAGTACTTC
TRBJ1-2,.,.,TRBV7-9,CASSLSPYGYTF,TGTGCCAGCAGCCTTTCACCCTATGGCTACACCTTC
TRBJ1-5,.,.,TRBV19,CASSIGRSGRQPQHF,TGTGCCAGTAGTATAGGGAGGTCAGGGAGGCAGCCCCAGCATTTT
TRBJ1-2,.,.,TRBV4-1,CASRLGVGYGYTF,TGCGCCAGCAGGCTCGGGGTGGGCTATGGCTACACCTTC
TRBJ1-2,TRBD1,.,TRBV30,CAWSSTGTGNYGYTF,TGTGCCTGGAGTTCAACTGGGACAGGGAACTATGGCTACACCTTC
TRBJ2-1,TRBD2,.,TRBV2,CASVAGGPGNEQFF,TGTGCCAGCGTAGCGGGAGGGCCGGGCAATGAGCAGTTCTTC
TRBJ2-2,.,.,TRBV7-3,CASSLSPSPTGELFF,TGTGCCAGCAGCTTAAGTCCTAGCCCCACCGGGGAGCTGTTTTTT
TRBJ1-1,.,.,TRBV11-2,CASSSRIANTEAFF,TGTGCCAGCAGCTCCAGAATCGCGAACACTGAAGCTTTCTTT
TRBJ2-7,TRBD2,.,TRBV27,CASSLSGLAATRGNEQYF,TGTGCCAGCAGTTTATCGGGACTAGCGGCTACCCGAGGGAACGAGCAGTACTTC
TRBJ2-5,.,.,TRBV7-6,CASSLGRGYQETQYF,TGTGCCAGCAGCTTGGGGAGGGGGTACCAAGAGACCCAGTACTTC
TRBJ2-2,.,.,TRBV15,CATSGGGGPANTGELFF,TGTGCCACCAGCGGGGGTGGGGGACCCGCGAACACCGGGGAGCTGTTTTTT
TRBJ1-1,.,.,TRBV6-5,CASSYSTRPRAEAFF,TGTGCCAGCAGTTACTCGACTCGGCCGAGGGCTGAAGCTTTCTTT
TRBJ2-5,TRBD2,once,TRBV5-4,CASSLREGGETQYF,TGTGCCAGCAGCCTCCGGGAGGGGGGAGAGACCCAGTACTTC
TRBJ2-7,.,once,TRBV28,CASSSQGRTNIYEQYF,TGTGCCAGCAGCTCCCAGGGGAGGACTAACATCTACGAGCAGTACTTC
TRBJ1-2,.,.,TRBV2,CASSLPDF,TGTGCCAGCAGTCTACCGGATTTC
TRBJ2-2,.,.,TRBV25-1,CASSPFGAGELFF,TGTGCCAGCAGTCCTTTTGGGGCCGGGGAGCTGTTTTTT
TRBJ2-2,.,.,TRBV27,CASTRGEAMFKGKLFF,TGTGCCAGCACTAGGGGCGAGGCAATGTTTAAGGGGAAGCTGTTTTTT
TRBJ2-5,TRBD2,.,TRBV29-1,CSVLAGETQYF,TGCAGCGTTCTAGCGGGAGAGACCCAGTACTTC
TRBJ2-1,.,.,TRBV2,CASSGEAYNEQFF,TGTGCCAGCAGTGGTGAAGCTTACAATGAGCAGTTCTTC
TRBJ1-5,TRBD1,.,TRBV10-3,CAISVDRGYQPQHF,TGTGCCATCAGTGTCGACAGGGGGTATCAGCCCCAGCATTTT
TRBJ1-2,.,once,TRBV5-8,CASSFGGRNYGYTF,TGTGCCAGCAGCTTCGGGGGGAGGAACTATGGCTACACCTTC
TRBJ2-7,.,.,TRBV28,CASRHRSSYEQYF,TGTGCCAGCAGACACAGGTCCTCCTACGAGCAGTACTTC
TRBJ2-1,TRBD2,.,TRBV5-1,CASSLGLVGDEQFF,TGCGCCAGCAGCCTGGGACTAGTTGGGGATGAGCAGTTCTTC
TRBJ2-2,.,.,TRBV18,CASSLYTGELFF,TGTGCCAGCTCACTATACACCGGGGAGCTGTTTTTT
TRBJ2-7,.,once,TRBV10-1,CASSASGLSSYEQYF,TGCGCCAGCAGTGCCAGCGGATTAAGCTCCTACGAGCAGTACTTC
TRBJ1-5,.,once,TRBV11-2,CASSLQGRDRNQPQHF,TGTGCCAGCAGCTTACAGGGACGGGACCGCAATCAGCCCCAGCATTTT
TRBJ1-1,TRBD1,.,TRBV5-5,CASSLWGDRWKTEAFF,TGTGCCAGCAGCTTATGGGGGGACAGGTGGAAGACTGAAGCTTTCTTT
TRBJ2-4,TRBD1,.,TRBV7-2,CASSLVRTGRLGRDIQYF,TGTGCCAGCAGTCTCGTGCGGACAGGGAGATTGGGGAGAGACATTCAGTACTTC
TRBJ2-5,.,.,TRBV7-9,CASSLAGIQTQYF,TGTGCCAGCAGCTTAGCGGGAATCCAGACCCAGTACTTC
TRBJ1-5,.,.,TRBV10-1,CASSNRGNQPQHF,TGCGCCAGCAGCAACAGGGGCAATCAGCCCCAGCATTTT
TRBJ1-1,TRBD1,.,TRBV7-2,CASSAQQGLNTEAFF,TGTGCCAGCAGCGCCCAACAGGGGTTGAACACTGAAGCTTTCTTT
TRBJ1-1,.,.,TRBV6-5,CAIRRNTEAFF,TGTGCCATCCGGAGGAACACTGAAGCTTTCTTT
TRBJ2-2,.,few,TRBV14,CASSPSPGQSGELFF,TGTGCCAGCAGCCCCTCCCCCGGACAGTCCGGGGAGCTGTTTTTT
TRBJ1-3,.,.,TRBV6-5,CASSYGAYAKGNTIYF,TGTGCCAGCAGTTACGGAGCATACGCTAAGGGAAACACCATATATTTT
TRBJ2-5,TRBD2,.,TRBV9,CASSVVAGGGETQYF,TGTGCCAGCAGCGTAGTAGCGGGAGGGGGAGAGACCCAGTACTTC
TRBJ1-1,TRBD1,.,TRBV11-2,CASSFGDRGRDTEAFF,TGTGCCAGCAGCTTCGGGGACAGGGGGCGTGACACTGAAGCTTTCTTT
TRBJ1-1,.,.,TRBV7-8,CASSLWAMNTEAFF,TGTGCCAGCAGCTTGTGGGCGATGAACACTGAAGCTTTCTTT